The 2 T cell receptor beta chains below come from one sample, sequenced in a study of metastatic and nonmetastatic thyroid tumors. Using MiXCR, TCRdb re-called clones from the PCR reads. The data show about 92,000 clones, just under 15% seen once. Every patient underwent thyroid surgery untreated. Material: blood. The receptor source for this set is a female donor with papillary thyroid cancer or a benign thyroid nodule (not recorded which). Some clones in this sample may be carry-over from other donors' samples.

With respect to this clone: One junction end disagrees with the germline gene, perhaps due to a read error. The chain employs TRBV2 and TRBJ1-1; D uncertain. The CDR3 covers 13 residues. Germline V gene sequence: CDR1 SNHLY, CDR2 FYNNEI. The CDR3 coding sequence is TGTGCCAGCAGTGAGGTACAGAACAATGAAGCTTTCTTT. Translating gives CASSEVQNNEAFF.

The genes are TRBV6-2 or TRBV6-3 and TRBJ2-2; TRBD2 aligns across 9 bases. CDR1 is MNHEY and CDR2 is SVGEGT in the germline V gene. V shed 6 bases, J shed 9 bases, and the junction held 17 bases outside the gene matches. The CDR3 covers 17 residues. CDR3 sequence reads: CASSTLGGGVLGWELFF. CDR3 nucleotides: TGTGCCAGCAGCACCCTGGGCGGGGGGGTGCTCGGTTGGGAGCTGTTTTTT.